A selection of T cell receptor beta chains follows, all from one sample in a study of vaccination and CD4 T cells after COVID-19. No cognate antigen is known for these TCRs. TCRdb fed the PCR reads into MiXCR, producing one record per CDR3 protein. The sample consists of under 5,000 distinct CDR3 sequences, about two fifths of them appearing once. The specimen was CD4+ T cells from blood, cultured in vitro, collected after SARS-CoV-2 vaccination. These receptors were taken from a human donor who had recovered from COVID-19. CDR3s include the opening cysteine and the closing phenylalanine or tryptophan. The D gene is left open where the match is weak. Not every row has a clone size; where given, it reads once, few, many or a size class.

d_call,clone_size,v_call,j_call,cdr3_nt,cdr3_aa
NA,NA,TRBV27,TRBJ2-5,TGTGCCAGCAGTTTATCAAGGGGAGGGACCCAGTACTTC,CASSLSRGGTQYF
TRBD1,once,TRBV9,TRBJ2-7,TGTGCCAGCAGCGCCCTGACAGGGAGCGACGAGCAGTACTTC,CASSALTGSDEQYF
TRBD2,few,TRBV7-2,TRBJ2-1,TGTGCCAGCAGCTTTAGCGGGGGCCGGACCTACAATGAGCAGTTCTTC,CASSFSGGRTYNEQFF
NA,NA,TRBV20-1,TRBJ2-4,TGCAGTGCTAGAGAGGGAGGTGACGTCAAAAACATTCAGTACTTC,CSAREGGDVKNIQYF
NA,few,TRBV6-1,TRBJ2-7,TGTGCCAGCATGCCCCGGAGAAGCTCCTACGAGCAGTACTTC,CASMPRRSSYEQYF
NA,NA,TRBV7-9,TRBJ1-5,TGTGCCAGCAGCGTAGACCCAGGGGACAATCAGCCCCAGCATTTT,CASSVDPGDNQPQHF
NA,few,TRBV6-2/TRBV6-3,TRBJ1-2,TGTGCCAGCAGTTACTTTAATGGCTACACCTTC,CASSYFNGYTF
TRBD2,few,TRBV7-8,TRBJ2-5,TGTGCCAGCAGCTGGAGGACTAGCCGAGAGACCCAGTACTTC,CASSWRTSRETQYF
TRBD1,few,TRBV6-2/TRBV6-3,TRBJ2-7,TGTGCCAGCAGTTACTCCGGGACAGGGGGCTACGAGCAGTACTTC,CASSYSGTGGYEQYF
NA,medium-sized,TRBV15,TRBJ1-2,TGTGCCACCAGCAGTGGGGGCATCCCCACCTACACCTTC,CATSSGGIPTYTF
NA,NA,TRBV5-1,TRBJ2-6,TGCGCCAGCAGCTTATCGAGCTCTGGGGCCAACGTCCTGACTTTC,CASSLSSSGANVLTF
TRBD1,few,TRBV7-9,TRBJ1-1,TGTGCCAGCAGCTTAAGGGACAGGGGTGAAGCTTTCTTT,CASSLRDRGEAFF
TRBD1,NA,TRBV19,TRBJ1-5,TGTGCCAGTAGTGGGTCAGGGGGCCATCAGCCCCAGCATTTT,CASSGSGGHQPQHF
NA,medium-sized,TRBV20-1,TRBJ2-7,TGCAGTGCTACACCCGGGGGATCGAGGGGTTCCTACGAGCAGTACTTC,CSATPGGSRGSYEQYF
TRBD1,few,TRBV28,TRBJ2-7,TGTGCCAGCAGTTTATTGGGGACAGGGGGCCCCCACGAGCAGTACTTC,CASSLLGTGGPHEQYF
NA,NA,TRBV27,TRBJ1-1,TGTGCCAGCAGCACCAAACAAGGACGGTTGAACACTGAAGCTTTCTTT,CASSTKQGRLNTEAFF
NA,once,TRBV24-1,TRBJ2-1,TGTGCCACCAGTGATTTTAGGGCGGACTCCTACAATGAGCAGTTCTTC,CATSDFRADSYNEQFF
TRBD2,NA,TRBV7-2,TRBJ2-5,TGTGCCAGCAGCTTAGGGACTAGCGCTAAGCAAGAGACCCAGTACTTC,CASSLGTSAKQETQYF
TRBD1,few,TRBV19,TRBJ1-5,TGTGCCAGTAGTATAGGACAGGGGGGCGATCAGCCCCAGCATTTT,CASSIGQGGDQPQHF
NA,NA,TRBV20-1,TRBJ1-1,TGCAGTGCGAGGAGCTTCGATTGGCTGAACACTGAAGCTTTCTTT,CSARSFDWLNTEAFF
NA,few,TRBV27,TRBJ1-1,TGTGCCAGCAGTTTTCTAGTGGGCGCAGAAGCTTTCTTT,CASSFLVGAEAFF
NA,NA,TRBV6-2/TRBV6-3,TRBJ2-3,TGTGCCAGCAGTTATGCGCGGGACCGCACAGATACGCAGTATTTT,CASSYARDRTDTQYF
TRBD1,few,TRBV24-1,TRBJ1-5,TGTGCCACCAGTGATGCGGGACAGGGAGACAATCAGCCCCAGCATTTT,CATSDAGQGDNQPQHF
TRBD2,NA,TRBV6-1,TRBJ2-5,TGTGCCAGCAGGCTAGCGGTGGGGTCGGAGACCCAGTACTTC,CASRLAVGSETQYF
NA,NA,TRBV28,TRBJ1-5,TGTGCCAGCAGCTCTTATGGGGTGTGGGGCAGCGAAAATCAGCCCCAGCATTTT,CASSSYGVWGSENQPQHF
NA,few,TRBV4-1,TRBJ2-5,TGCGCCAGCAGCCAAGATCGCGGTCCGATGGAGACCCAGTACTTC,CASSQDRGPMETQYF
NA,few,TRBV7-2,TRBJ1-1,TGTGCCAGCAGCTCCCCGGACGGACTGGGAGAAGCTTTCTTT,CASSSPDGLGEAFF
NA,NA,TRBV2,TRBJ1-1,TGTGCCAGCAACCTCGTGGGCACTGAAGCTTTCTTT,CASNLVGTEAFF
TRBD1,few,TRBV7-6,TRBJ1-5,TGTGCCAGCAGCTTAGGGACAGGCCTATATAGCAATCAGCCCCAGCATTTT,CASSLGTGLYSNQPQHF
NA,NA,TRBV24-1,TRBJ1-2,TGTGCCACCAGTGTCGGGGAGGGTTGGAGCTACACCTTC,CATSVGEGWSYTF
TRBD1,NA,TRBV7-3,TRBJ1-1,TGTGCCAGCAGCTTAGAGGGGGCGTATCCTGAAGCTTTCTTT,CASSLEGAYPEAFF
TRBD1,few,TRBV7-2,TRBJ2-3,TGTGCCAGCAGCTTCAGGGGGCCGCGGGCAGATACGCAGTATTTT,CASSFRGPRADTQYF
NA,NA,TRBV20-1,TRBJ2-2,TGCAGTGCAGAAGCACCGTGGGGCACCGGGGAGCTGTTTTTT,CSAEAPWGTGELFF
NA,NA,TRBV20-1,TRBJ1-2,TGCAGTGCTAGAGATTCCGGGGGCGCGGGAGACTATGGCTACACCTTC,CSARDSGGAGDYGYTF
TRBD1,NA,TRBV6-1,TRBJ2-3,TGTGCCGGCAGTGGGTCGGCCAGGGGGCTTAGATTTGATACGCAGTATTTT,CAGSGSARGLRFDTQYF